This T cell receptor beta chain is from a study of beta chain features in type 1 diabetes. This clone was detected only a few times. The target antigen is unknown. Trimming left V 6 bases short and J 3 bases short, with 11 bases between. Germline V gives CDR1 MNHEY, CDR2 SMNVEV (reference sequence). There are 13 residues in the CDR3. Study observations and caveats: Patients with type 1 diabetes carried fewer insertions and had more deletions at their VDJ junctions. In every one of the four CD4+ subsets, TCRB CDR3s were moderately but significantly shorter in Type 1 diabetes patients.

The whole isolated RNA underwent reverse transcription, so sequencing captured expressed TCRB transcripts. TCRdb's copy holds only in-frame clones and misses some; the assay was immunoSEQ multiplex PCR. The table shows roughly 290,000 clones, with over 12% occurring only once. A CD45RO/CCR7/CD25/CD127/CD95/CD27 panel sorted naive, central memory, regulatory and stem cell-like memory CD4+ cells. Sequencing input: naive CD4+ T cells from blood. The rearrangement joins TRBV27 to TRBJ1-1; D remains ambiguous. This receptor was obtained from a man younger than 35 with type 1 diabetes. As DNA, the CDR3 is TGTGCCAGCAGGAGGGTCGGGGACACTGAAGCTTTCTTT. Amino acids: CASRRVGDTEAFF.